This T cell receptor (beta chain) was profiled in a study of cytomegalovirus exposure and HLA in healthy donors. Germline V gene lookup returns CDR1 KGHSH and CDR2 LQKENI. The CDR3 length is 16 residues. V shed 2 bases and J 3 bases; nucleotides not matched to a gene: 9. The PCR was carried out with 60 Vbeta primers and 13 Jbeta primers. Produced via immunoSEQ multiplex PCR; TCRdb's table is partial and in-frame only. The table for this sample gives around 140,000 clones. The sequence came from a male donor in good health and CMV-seronegative. Sequences were obtained from PBMCs. The chain has TRBV18 and TRBJ1-2; 7 nucleotides line up with TRBD1. The CDR3 here is CASSPYQTGSDYGYTF. DNA of the CDR3: TGTGCCAGCTCACCATATCAGACAGGGTCTGACTATGGCTACACCTTC.